This T cell receptor beta chain is from a study of T cell repertoires in cytomegalovirus infection. This clonotype was seen repeatedly, ten times or more. Each CDR3 protein gets one entry after TCRdb re-called the reads with MiXCR. The sample contains 400,000 or so distinct CDR3 sequences, around a sixth of which appear only once. The CDR3 is made up of 14 amino acids. CDR1 and CDR2 from the germline V gene are SGHTA and FQGNSA. Trimming removed 2 bases at V and 2 bases at J, with 10 bases between. The specimen was PBMCs. This TCR came from a human donor in good health (CMV status not recorded). Some clones in this sample may be carry-over from other donors' samples. This chain uses TRBV7-2 with TRBJ2-7, with D uncertain. For the CDR3, the DNA is TGTGCCAGCAGCTTAATGGCCAGCACCTACGAGCAGTACTTC. Protein: CASSLMASTYEQYF.